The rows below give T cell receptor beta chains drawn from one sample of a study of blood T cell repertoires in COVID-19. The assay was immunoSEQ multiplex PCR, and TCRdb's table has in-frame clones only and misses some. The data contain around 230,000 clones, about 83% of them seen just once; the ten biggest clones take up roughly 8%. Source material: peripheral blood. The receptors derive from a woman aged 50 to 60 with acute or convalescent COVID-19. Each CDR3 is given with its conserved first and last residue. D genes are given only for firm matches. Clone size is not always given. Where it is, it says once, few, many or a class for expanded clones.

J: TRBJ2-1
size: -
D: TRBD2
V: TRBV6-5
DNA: TGTGCCAGCAGCGGGGGGACTAGCGGTTACAATGAGCAGTTCTTC
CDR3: CASSGGTSGYNEQFF

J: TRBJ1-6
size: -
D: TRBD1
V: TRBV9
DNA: TGTGCCAGCAGCACAACACAGGGGGCTAATTCACCCCTCCACTTT
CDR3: CASSTTQGANSPLHF

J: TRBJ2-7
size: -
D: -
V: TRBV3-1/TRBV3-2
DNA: TGTGCCAGCAGCCAAAATGGGGGCCCTGCCGGGGGGGAGCAGTACTTC
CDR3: CASSQNGGPAGGEQYF

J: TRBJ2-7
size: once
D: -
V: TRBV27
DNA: TGTGCCAGCAGTTCAAGCAGGGGAAAGAGGGCGTTC
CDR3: CASSSSRGKRAF

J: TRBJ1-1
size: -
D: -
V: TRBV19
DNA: TGTGCCAGTAGTGATCGGAGGGGCGACACTGAAGCTTTCTTT
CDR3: CASSDRRGDTEAFF

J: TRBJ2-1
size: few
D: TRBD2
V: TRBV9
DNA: TGTGCCAGCAGCGTAAGAACTAGCGGAGGGGGGTTGCATGAGCAGTTCTTC
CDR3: CASSVRTSGGGLHEQFF

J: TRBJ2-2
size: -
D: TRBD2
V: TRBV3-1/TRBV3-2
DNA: TGTGCCAGCAGCCTACGGACTAGCGGGAACACCGGGGAGCTGTTTTTT
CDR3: CASSLRTSGNTGELFF

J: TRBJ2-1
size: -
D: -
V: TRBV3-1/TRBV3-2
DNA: TGTGCCAGCAGCCTCGGTCTAGGGGGGGGCTCCTACAATGAGCAGTTCTTC
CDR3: CASSLGLGGGSYNEQFF

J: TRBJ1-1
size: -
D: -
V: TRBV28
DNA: TGTGCCAGCAGTTCACAGGGAACTGAGAACACTGAAGCTTTCTTT
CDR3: CASSSQGTENTEAFF

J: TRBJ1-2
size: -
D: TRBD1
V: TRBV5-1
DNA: TGCGCCAGCAGCTTGGCGGGACAGGGGATAGACTACACCTTC
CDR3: CASSLAGQGIDYTF